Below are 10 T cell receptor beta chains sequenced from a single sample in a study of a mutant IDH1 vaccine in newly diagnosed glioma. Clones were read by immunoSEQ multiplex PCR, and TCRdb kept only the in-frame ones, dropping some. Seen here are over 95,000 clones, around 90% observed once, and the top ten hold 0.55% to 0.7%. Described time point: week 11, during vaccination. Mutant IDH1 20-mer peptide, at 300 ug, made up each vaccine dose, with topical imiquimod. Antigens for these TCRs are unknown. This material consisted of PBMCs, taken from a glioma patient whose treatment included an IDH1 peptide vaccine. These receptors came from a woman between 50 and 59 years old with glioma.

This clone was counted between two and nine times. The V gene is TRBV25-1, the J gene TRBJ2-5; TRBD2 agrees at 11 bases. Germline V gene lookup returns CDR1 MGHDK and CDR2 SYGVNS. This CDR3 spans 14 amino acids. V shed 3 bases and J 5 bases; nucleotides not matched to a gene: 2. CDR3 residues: CASSESSGRETQYF. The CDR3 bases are TGTGCCAGCAGTGAGTCTAGCGGGAGGGAGACCCAGTACTTC.

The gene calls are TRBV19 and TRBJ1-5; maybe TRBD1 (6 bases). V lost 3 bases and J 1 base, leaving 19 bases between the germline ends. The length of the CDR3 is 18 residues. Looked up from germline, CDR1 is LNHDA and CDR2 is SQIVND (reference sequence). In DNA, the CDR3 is TGTGCCAGTAGTATTACTTCACGGGGGCAGGGGAGCAATCAGCCCCAGCATTTT. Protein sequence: CASSITSRGQGSNQPQHF.

The CDR3 coding sequence is TGCAGCGTTGATGGGGGCGCGGGAAACACCATATATTTT. It encodes CSVDGGAGNTIYF. The V gene is TRBV29-1, the J gene TRBJ1-3, with D possibly matching TRBD1 (6 bases). Deletions cut 3 bases from V and 4 bases from J, with 10 bases between. CDR1 and CDR2 (germline): SQVTM, ANQGSEA. The CDR3 is 13 amino acids.

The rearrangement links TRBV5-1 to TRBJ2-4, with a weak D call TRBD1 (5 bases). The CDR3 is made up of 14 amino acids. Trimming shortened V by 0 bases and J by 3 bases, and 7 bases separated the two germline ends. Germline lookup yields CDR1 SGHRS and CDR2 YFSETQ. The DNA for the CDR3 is TGCGCCAGCAGCTTGGAGGGGTACAAAAACATTCAGTACTTC. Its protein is CASSLEGYKNIQYF.

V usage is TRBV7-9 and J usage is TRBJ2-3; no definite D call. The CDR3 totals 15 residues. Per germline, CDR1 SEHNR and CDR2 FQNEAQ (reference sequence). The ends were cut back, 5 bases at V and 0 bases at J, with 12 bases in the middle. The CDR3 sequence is CASSPAVGSTDTQYF. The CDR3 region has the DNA TGTGCCAGCAGCCCCGCGGTGGGGAGCACAGATACGCAGTATTTT.

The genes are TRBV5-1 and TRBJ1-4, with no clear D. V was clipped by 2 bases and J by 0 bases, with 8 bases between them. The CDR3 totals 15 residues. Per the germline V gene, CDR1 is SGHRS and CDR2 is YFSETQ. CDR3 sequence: CASSLSGATNEKLFF. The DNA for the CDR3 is TGCGCCAGCAGCTTAAGTGGGGCAACTAATGAAAAACTGTTTTTT.

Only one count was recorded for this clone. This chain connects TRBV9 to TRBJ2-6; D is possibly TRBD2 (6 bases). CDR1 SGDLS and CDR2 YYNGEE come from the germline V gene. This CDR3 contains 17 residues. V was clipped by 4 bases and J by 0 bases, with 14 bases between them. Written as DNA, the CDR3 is TGTGCCAGCAGCACCCAAACGGGAGCCTCTGGGGCCAACGTCCTGACTTTC. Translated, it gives CASSTQTGASGANVLTF.

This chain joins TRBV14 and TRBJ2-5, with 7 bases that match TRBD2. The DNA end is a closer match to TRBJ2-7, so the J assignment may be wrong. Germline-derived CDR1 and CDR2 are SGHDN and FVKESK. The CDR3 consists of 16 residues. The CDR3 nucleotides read TGTGCCAGCAGCCAAGAGCCCCTAGCGGCGGCCTACGAGCAGTACTTC. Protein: CASSQEPLAAAYEQYF.

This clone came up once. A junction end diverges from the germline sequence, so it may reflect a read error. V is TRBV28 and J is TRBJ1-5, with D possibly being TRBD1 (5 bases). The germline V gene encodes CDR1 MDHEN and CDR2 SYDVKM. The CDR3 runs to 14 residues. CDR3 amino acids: CVSSSLGPHQPQHF. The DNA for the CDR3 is TGTGTCAGCAGTTCATTGGGGCCCCATCAGCCCCAGCATTTT.

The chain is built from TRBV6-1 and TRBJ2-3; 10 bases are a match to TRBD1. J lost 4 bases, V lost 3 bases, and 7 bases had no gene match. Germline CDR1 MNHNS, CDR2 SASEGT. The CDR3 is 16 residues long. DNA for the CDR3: TGTGCCAGCAGTGACCCGCCGGGGACAGGGGCAGATACGCAGTATTTT. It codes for CASSDPPGTGADTQYF.